Listed below are T cell receptor beta chains from one sample, sequenced in a study of technical replicates of blood from a handful of donors. The protocol was immunoSEQ multiplex PCR, while the TCRdb copy is restricted to in-frame clones and leaves out a portion. The sample includes more than 90,000 clones, less than 96% of them seen just once. Sequencing was performed on T cells isolated from PBMCs. These receptors were taken from a human donor in good health. Each CDR3 is given with its conserved first and last residue. The order of the fields is D gene, V gene, clone size, J gene, CDR3 protein, CDR3 DNA. D genes are given only for firm matches. Some rows mark clone size as missing; the rest say once, few, many or name a class of expanded clone.

TRBD1	TRBV9	NA	TRBJ2-1	CASSGDRGFFDNEQFF	TGTGCCAGCAGCGGCGACAGGGGATTTTTTGACAATGAGCAGTTCTTC
NA	TRBV18	NA	TRBJ2-5	CASSPGGVQETQYF	TGTGCCAGCTCACCGGGGGGTGTTCAAGAGACCCAGTACTTC
NA	TRBV7-9	NA	TRBJ1-1	CASSSGRGQPNTEAFF	TGTGCCAGCAGCTCCGGACGAGGACAGCCGAACACTGAAGCTTTCTTT
NA	TRBV9	once	TRBJ2-3	CASSVLAESTDTQYF	TGTGCCAGCAGCGTATTAGCGGAAAGCACAGATACGCAGTATTTT
NA	TRBV6-5	NA	TRBJ2-6	CASRRLYGANVLTF	TGTGCCAGCAGGCGCCTTTATGGGGCCAACGTCCTGACTTTC
NA	TRBV6-1	NA	TRBJ1-5	CASSEAIISNQPQHF	TGTGCCAGCAGTGAAGCTATTATTAGCAATCAGCCCCAGCATTTT
NA	TRBV7-3	NA	TRBJ2-1	CASSLVGVSNEQFF	TGTGCCAGCAGCTTAGTGGGAGTTAGCAATGAGCAGTTCTTC
NA	TRBV11-3	NA	TRBJ2-2	CASSPGTNTGELFF	TGTGCCAGCAGCCCCGGGACGAACACCGGGGAGCTGTTTTTT
NA	TRBV28	NA	TRBJ1-4	CASSPGGHSNEKLFF	TGTGCCAGCTCCCCCGGCGGGCATAGTAATGAAAAACTGTTTTTT
TRBD2	TRBV5-4	NA	TRBJ2-1	CASSPDSGRGREQFF	TGTGCCAGCAGCCCCGATAGCGGGAGGGGGAGAGAGCAGTTCTTC
TRBD1	TRBV7-2	NA	TRBJ1-2	CASSPSPGTGVYGYTF	TGTGCCAGCAGCCCGAGCCCCGGGACAGGGGTCTATGGCTACACCTTC
TRBD2	TRBV29-1	NA	TRBJ2-1	CSAELAGAFSEQFF	TGCAGCGCTGAACTAGCGGGAGCTTTTAGTGAGCAGTTCTTC
NA	TRBV7-9	NA	TRBJ1-2	CASSLARELYGYTF	TGTGCCAGCAGCTTAGCGAGGGAGCTCTATGGCTACACCTTC
TRBD1	TRBV6-6	once	TRBJ2-7	CASLPAGTGDHEQYF	TGTGCCAGTTTACCTGCCGGGACAGGGGACCACGAGCAGTACTTC
NA	TRBV9	NA	TRBJ2-5	CASSLSGALETQYF	TGTGCCAGCAGCTTATCCGGAGCATTAGAGACCCAGTACTTC
NA	TRBV9	NA	TRBJ2-5	CASSPEAGQETQYF	TGTGCCAGCAGCCCAGAAGCGGGCCAAGAGACCCAGTACTTC
NA	TRBV11-2	NA	TRBJ2-7	CASSLGTYTYEQYF	TGTGCCAGCAGCTTAGGGACTTATACCTACGAGCAGTACTTC
NA	TRBV7-2	once	TRBJ1-1	CASSSGRGLSTEAFF	TGTGCCAGCAGCTCAGGTAGGGGCCTTTCCACTGAAGCTTTCTTT
NA	TRBV11-2	NA	TRBJ2-3	CASSSYGSKVDTQYF	TGTGCCAGCAGCTCCTACGGGAGTAAGGTAGATACGCAGTATTTT
TRBD1	TRBV6-1	NA	TRBJ1-4	CASSERQGRGEKLFF	TGTGCCAGCAGTGAACGACAGGGAAGGGGTGAAAAACTGTTTTTT
NA	TRBV19	NA	TRBJ1-2	CASSPPGVHNYGYTF	TGTGCCAGTAGCCCTCCAGGGGTACATAACTATGGCTACACCTTC
NA	TRBV6-4	NA	TRBJ1-1	CASKPEEGSGGTEAFF	TGTGCCAGCAAACCTGAAGAGGGATCCGGAGGCACTGAAGCTTTCTTT
TRBD1	TRBV7-2	NA	TRBJ1-2	CASSRGQGANGYTF	TGTGCCAGCAGCAGAGGACAGGGGGCAAATGGCTACACCTTC
TRBD1	TRBV5-5	NA	TRBJ1-1	CASSLVLRGLAEAFF	TGTGCCAGCAGCTTGGTGCTCAGGGGGCTCGCTGAAGCTTTCTTT
NA	TRBV4-2	once	TRBJ2-3	CASSQEGGITDTQYF	TGTGCCAGCAGCCAAGAAGGCGGGATCACAGATACGCAGTATTTT
TRBD1	TRBV6-1	NA	TRBJ2-3	CASSDTGTGFTDTQYF	TGTGCCAGCAGTGATACCGGGACAGGGTTTACAGATACGCAGTATTTT
TRBD2	TRBV11-2	NA	TRBJ2-1	CASSFIAGGQFF	TGTGCCAGCAGCTTTATTGCGGGAGGGCAGTTCTTC
NA	TRBV6-6	NA	TRBJ1-5	CASSPSRNSNQPQHF	TGTGCCAGCAGCCCCTCCAGGAATAGCAATCAGCCCCAGCATTTT
TRBD1	TRBV5-1	NA	TRBJ1-1	CASSWVTGGDTEAFF	TGCGCCAGCAGCTGGGTGACAGGGGGAGACACTGAAGCTTTCTTT
NA	TRBV15	NA	TRBJ2-1	CATSRVGGHEQFF	TGTGCCACCAGCAGAGTCGGGGGACATGAGCAGTTCTTC
NA	TRBV5-1	once	TRBJ2-1	CASSLEGLEQFF	TGCGCCAGCAGCTTGGAAGGACTTGAGCAGTTCTTC
NA	TRBV27	NA	TRBJ2-3	CASSFSTSISDTQYF	TGTGCCAGCAGTTTTTCTACTAGCATATCGGATACGCAGTATTTT
TRBD1	TRBV28	NA	TRBJ1-1	CASQLLGTGVFRTEAFF	TGTGCCAGCCAACTACTAGGGACAGGGGTTTTTCGCACTGAAGCTTTCTTT
TRBD2	TRBV19	NA	TRBJ2-1	CASGRTSGYNEQFF	TGTGCCAGTGGGAGGACTAGCGGCTACAATGAGCAGTTCTTC
TRBD2	TRBV7-2	NA	TRBJ2-7	CASSLGLAGDEQYF	TGTGCCAGCAGCTTAGGACTAGCGGGAGATGAGCAGTACTTC
NA	TRBV4-3	NA	TRBJ2-7	CASSEGTGSHEQYF	TGCGCCAGCAGCGAAGGAACAGGGTCCCACGAGCAGTACTTC
TRBD2	TRBV19	NA	TRBJ2-1	CASSISGSRYNEQFF	TGTGCCAGTAGTATTAGCGGGAGCCGTTACAATGAGCAGTTCTTC
NA	TRBV28	NA	TRBJ2-7	CASSRAESYEQYF	TGTGCCAGCAGTCGAGCGGAGTCCTACGAGCAGTACTTC
NA	TRBV7-2	NA	TRBJ2-5	CASSFSSGGTQYF	TGTGCCAGCAGCTTCTCCAGCGGCGGGACCCAGTACTTC
NA	TRBV29-1	few	TRBJ1-1	CSAVRQGTEAFF	TGCAGCGCCGTGCGGCAGGGGACTGAAGCTTTCTTT
NA	TRBV10-1	NA	TRBJ2-2	CASSERRAATGELFF	TGCGCCAGCAGTGAGCGCAGGGCGGCCACCGGGGAGCTGTTTTTT
NA	TRBV5-6	NA	TRBJ2-1	CASSSGLSSYNEQFF	TGTGCCAGCAGCTCGGGTCTGAGCTCCTACAATGAGCAGTTCTTC
TRBD2	TRBV9	NA	TRBJ2-1	CASSVGLAGGNEQFF	TGTGCCAGCAGCGTAGGACTAGCGGGAGGGAATGAGCAGTTCTTC
NA	TRBV6-5	NA	TRBJ2-2	CASSYGLPDTGELFF	TGTGCCAGCAGTTACGGTCTACCTGACACCGGGGAGCTGTTTTTT
TRBD2	TRBV27	NA	TRBJ2-1	CASTSGIYNEQFF	TGTGCCAGCACTAGCGGGATTTACAATGAGCAGTTCTTC